These 11 T cell receptor beta chains were all obtained from the same sample, sequenced in a study of T cells in Graves' hyperthyroidism and ophthalmopathy. There were TCR beta CDR3 regions amplified from RNA transcripts. Carried out on the TCR CDR3, a first-round RT-PCR used the HTBI primer set. TCRdb reanalysed the multiplex PCR reads using MiXCR and keeps one entry per CDR3 protein. The sample has about 420,000 distinct CDR3 sequences, 15% to 18% seen once. Source material: blood. Receptors originate from a young woman with Graves' hyperthyroidism.

CDR3 residues: CASSKIRGINENTIYF. For the CDR3, the DNA is TGTGCCAGCTCAAAAATCAGGGGAATCAACGAAAACACCATATATTTT. The chain links TRBV18 to TRBJ1-3; D is perhaps TRBD1 (6 bases). Between the trimmed V and J ends, which lost 5 bases and 6 bases, there was a span of 20 bases. Germline values: CDR1 KGHSH, CDR2 LQKENI. The CDR3 has 16 residues.

There are many counts of this clonotype. This chain uses TRBV6-1 with TRBJ1-1; no definite D call. Germline V gene sequence: CDR1 MNHNS, CDR2 SASEGT. The V gene lost 6 bases and the J gene lost 5 bases, with 10 bases spanning the gap. The CDR3 loop spans 12 amino acids. The CDR3 DNA reads TGTGCCAGCAGGGTGGGCGGGACTGAAGCTTTCTTT. Translated: CASRVGGTEAFF.

This clonotype was counted ten times or more. CDR3 nucleotides: TGTGCCAGCAGCTTGGGGGACGCCGGGGAGCTGTTTTTT. It is translated as CASSLGDAGELFF. The rearrangement joins TRBV11-3 to TRBJ2-2; D is tentatively TRBD1 or TRBD2 (5 bases each). With 3 bases removed from V and 6 bases from J, the gap between germline ends came to 8 bases. CDR1 is SGHNT, CDR2 YENEEA, per germline. The CDR3 sequence is 13 residues long.

This chain joins TRBV4-1 and TRBJ1-1; the D is unclear. The CDR3 has 18 residues. Germline loops: CDR1 MGHRA, CDR2 YSYEKL. V dropped 1 base and J dropped 0 bases, with 18 bases sitting between them. DNA of the CDR3: TGCGCCAGCAGCCAAGTGGTGACGGCAACTCCTCTGAACACTGAAGCTTTCTTT. Its translation: CASSQVVTATPLNTEAFF.

This clonotype has ten or more counts. The chain links TRBV2 to TRBJ2-7; a possible D gene is TRBD2 (5 bases). Germline V gene data show CDR1 as SNHLY and CDR2 as FYNNEI. V shed 4 bases and J shed 9 bases, with 19 bases lying between them. The CDR3 contains 14 residues. The CDR3 DNA is TGTGCCAGCAGTGGCCCGACCGAGGGAATAGGGCAGTACTTC. Encoded protein: CASSGPTEGIGQYF.

This clonotype has only a few counts. This chain links TRBV25-1 with TRBJ1-2, with TRBD1 matching over 8 bases. Germline V gene sequence: CDR1 MGHDK, CDR2 SYGVNS. The CDR3 is 16 residues long. V dropped 3 bases and J dropped 8; count of bases not matched to a gene: 14. Here the CDR3 DNA reads TGTGCCAGCAGTGACGCGGCAGGGGGCTCCGGATTGGGCTACACCTTC. Its translation: CASSDAAGGSGLGYTF.

This clonotype was seen repeatedly, ten times or more. The chain couples TRBV11-2 to TRBJ2-1; D call uncertain. The CDR3 runs to 12 residues. Germline CDR1 is SGHAT and CDR2 is FQNNGV. V was shortened by 1 base and J by 3 bases, with 1 base between the two germline ends. CDR3 region: CASSLGYNEQFF. As DNA, the CDR3 is TGTGCCAGCAGCTTAGGCTACAATGAGCAGTTCTTC. Supplemented by reference TRBV11-2 and TRBJ2-1, the full variable domain reads EAGVAQSPRYKIIEKRQSVAFWCNPISGHATLYWYQQILGQGPKLLIQFQNNGVVDDSQLPKDRFSAERLKGVDSTLKIQPAKLEDSAVYLCASSLGYNEQFFGPGTRLTVL.

This clonotype appeared many times. The chain recombines TRBV7-8 with TRBJ2-5, with D perhaps matching TRBD1 (5 bases). This CDR3 region has 15 residues. Per germline, CDR1 SGHVS and CDR2 FQNEAQ. Deletions cut 5 bases from V and 5 bases from J, with 18 bases between. The CDR3 is CASSLGAGPGETQYF. The CDR3 nucleotides are TGTGCCAGCAGCCTAGGGGCCGGCCCTGGGGAGACCCAGTACTTC. Full variable domain (outside the CDR3, taken from reference TRBV7-8 and TRBJ2-5): GAGVSQSPRYKVAKRGQDVALRCDPISGHVSLFWYQQALGQGPEFLTYFQNEAQLDKSGLPSDRFFAERPEGSVSTLKIQRTQQEDSAVYLCASSLGAGPGETQYFGPGTRLLVL.

Ten or more counts support this clonotype. The chain joins TRBV6-1 to TRBJ2-2, with D perhaps TRBD2 (5 bases). V lost 5 bases, J lost 3 bases, and 13 bases lay in between. Germline lookup yields CDR1 MNHNS and CDR2 SASEGT. There are 15 residues in the CDR3. CDR3 nucleotides: TGTGCCAGCAGTTATTTGGCGGGCGACACCGGGGAGCTGTTTTTT. Protein sequence: CASSYLAGDTGELFF.

This clonotype was recorded once. The chain couples TRBV11-2 to TRBJ2-7; TRBD2 aligns across 9 bases. Germline CDR1 is SGHAT and CDR2 is FQNNGV. The CDR3 runs 18 residues. The V gene end was trimmed by 5 bases and the J gene end by 2 bases; junction bases not matched to a gene: 16. CDR3 residues: CASSPIGRAGGLAYEQYF. The DNA for the CDR3 is TGTGCCAGCAGCCCAATAGGGCGAGCGGGGGGACTTGCCTACGAGCAGTACTTC.

There are many counts of this clonotype. The genes are TRBV12-3 or TRBV12-4 and TRBJ2-7; a possible D gene is TRBD1 (5 bases). This CDR3 contains 15 residues. V was shortened by 2 bases and J by 0 bases, with 11 bases between the two germline ends. Here the CDR3 reads CASSLRGWNSYEQYF. For the CDR3, the DNA is TGTGCCAGCAGTTTAAGGGGATGGAACTCCTACGAGCAGTACTTC.